The 27 T cell receptor beta chains in this list originate from one sample, sequenced in a study of Graves' ophthalmopathy and Graves' hyperthyroidism. Researchers took RNA transcripts and amplified TCR beta CDR3 regions from them. HTBI primers served in a first-round RT-PCR, which a second-round multiplex PCR followed. TCRdb called the multiplex PCR reads again in MiXCR, with one record for every CDR3 protein. The table has some 750,000 distinct CDR3 sequences, 40% seen once; the top ten hold 44%. Sequencing input: peripheral blood. Every receptor here comes from an adult man with Graves' ophthalmopathy.

The V call is TRBV6-5, the J call TRBJ2-2; D unresolved. V was clipped by 7 bases and J by 6 bases, with 9 bases between them. This CDR3 region has 12 residues. CDR1 MNHEY and CDR2 SVGAGI come from the germline V gene. The CDR3 region has the DNA TGTGCCAGCACGTCGGGCGCCGGGGAGCTGTTTTTT. Amino acid sequence: CASTSGAGELFF.

This clonotype was seen a single time. The chain's CDR3 is CASSRVGNYGYTF. CDR3 nucleotides: TGTGCCAGCAGCCGGGTTGGCAACTATGGCTACACCTTC. The chain combines TRBV25-1 with TRBJ1-2; D call uncertain. Trimming removed 6 bases at V and 2 bases at J, with 10 bases between. This CDR3 comprises 13 residues. Germline CDR1 and CDR2: MGHDK and SYGVNS.

This clonotype has ten or more counts. The rearrangement joins TRBV29-1 to TRBJ2-5; D is possibly TRBD2 (6 bases). The CDR3 is 19 residues long. Trimming left V 6 bases short and J 3 bases short, with 32 bases between. Germline CDR1 is SQVTM and CDR2 is ANQGSEA. The CDR3 sequence is CSVAAGVIWQGLPKETQYF. The DNA for the CDR3 is TGCAGCGTCGCAGCCGGGGTTATATGGCAGGGACTGCCCAAAGAGACCCAGTACTTC.

With respect to this clonotype: The junction differs from germline at one of its ends, possibly a read error. This chain connects TRBV7-9 to TRBJ2-2; D not resolved. The length of the CDR3 is 13 residues. Germline CDR1 SEHNR, CDR2 FQNEAQ (reference sequence). Written as DNA, the CDR3 is TGTGCCAGCAGTTTAGACGACTCCGGGGAGCTGTTTTTT. This sequence encodes CASSLDDSGELFF.

The gene calls are TRBV29-1 and TRBJ1-4; D call uncertain. CDR1 is SQVTM and CDR2 is ANQGSEA in the germline V gene. V was pared by 6 bases and J by 14 bases, with 19 bases between. There are 12 residues in the CDR3. CDR3 in amino acids: CSVREANEELFF. Here the CDR3 DNA reads TGCAGCGTACGGGAAGCAAATGAAGAGCTGTTTTTT.

The V call is TRBV6-6, the J call TRBJ2-7; the D gene is possibly TRBD2 (5 bases). The CDR3 totals 18 residues. Germline CDR1 and CDR2: MNHNY and SVGAGI (reference sequence). V lost 4 bases and J lost 0, with 22 bases in between. The CDR3 loop reads CASSFWVGKGDISYEQYF. The CDR3 DNA reads as TGTGCCAGCAGTTTTTGGGTCGGGAAGGGTGATATCTCCTACGAGCAGTACTTC.

This chain uses TRBV20-1 with TRBJ2-2, with D possibly being TRBD2 (6 bases). Germline V gene lookup returns CDR1 DFQATT and CDR2 SNEGSKA (reference sequence). The CDR3 runs 16 residues. Trimming stripped 3 bases from V and 2 bases from J, with 16 bases between. The CDR3 DNA reads TGCAGTGCTAGGCCTAATTCCGGGACTAACACCGGGGAGCTGTTTTTT. It is translated as CSARPNSGTNTGELFF.

Notes on this clonotype: Here the CDR3 omits its conserved ending phenylalanine or tryptophan, so a read error is the likely source. The chain combines TRBV10-3 with TRBJ1-5; tentatively, D is TRBD1 (6 bases). Germline V lookup: CDR1 ENHRY, CDR2 SYGVKD. This CDR3 contains 14 residues. DNA of the CDR3: TGTGCCAGCAGTGAAGGGGGTAGCAATCAGCCCCAGCATCTT. Residues: CASSEGGSNQPQHL.

This clonotype appeared a few times. CDR3 nucleotides: TGCAGTGCTAGGACAGCCCCTGAAAATAATTCACCCCTCCACTTT. Translating gives CSARTAPENNSPLHF. The chain carries TRBV20-1 and TRBJ1-6, with D possibly being TRBD1 (5 bases). Germline V CDR1 and CDR2: DFQATT, SNEGSKA (reference sequence). The CDR3 totals 15 residues. The ends were cut back, 3 bases at V and 5 bases at J, with 14 bases in the middle.

This clonotype was observed many times. This chain joins TRBV2 and TRBJ2-5; 9 positions agree with TRBD1. Germline CDR1 is SNHLY and CDR2 is FYNNEI. The ends lost 1 base at V and 2 bases at J; junction bases unmatched: 2. The CDR3 totals 15 residues. CDR3 sequence reads: CASSEDRGPQETQYF. CDR3 coding DNA: TGTGCCAGCAGTGAAGACAGGGGGCCGCAAGAGACCCAGTACTTC. The entire variable domain, with the rest obtained from reference TRBV2 and TRBJ2-5, is as follows: EPEVTQTPSHQVTQMGQEVILRCVPISNHLYFYWYRQILGQKVEFLVSFYNNEISEKSEIFDDQFSVERPDGSNFTLKIRSTKLEDSAMYFCASSEDRGPQETQYFGPGTRLLVL.

This chain links TRBV7-9 with TRBJ2-2; D call uncertain. This CDR3 contains 13 residues. The germline V gene has CDR1 SEHNR and CDR2 FQNEAQ (reference sequence). Between the trimmed V and J ends, which lost 5 bases and 6 bases, there was a span of 10 bases. The CDR3 here is CASSPLQAGELFF. Here the CDR3 DNA reads TGTGCCAGCAGCCCCCTCCAGGCCGGGGAGCTGTTTTTT. Drawing the rest from reference TRBV7-9 and TRBJ2-2, the complete variable domain is DTGVSQNPRHKITKRGQNVTFRCDPISEHNRLYWYRQTLGQGPEFLTYFQNEAQLEKSRLLSDRFSAERPKGSFSTLEIQRTEQGDSAMYLCASSPLQAGELFFGEGSRLTVL.

This clonotype came up once. The chain carries TRBV7-2 and TRBJ1-6; no reliable D call. V lost 2 bases, J lost 10 bases, and 6 bases lay in between. The CDR3 is 12 residues long. CDR1 and CDR2 from the germline V gene are SGHTA and FQGNSA. The CDR3 loop reads CASSLRSSPLHF. CDR3 in DNA: TGTGCCAGCAGCTTAAGAAGCTCACCCCTCCACTTT. The whole variable domain, remainder taken from reference TRBV7-2 and TRBJ1-6, is GAGVSQSPSNKVTEKGKDVELRCDPISGHTALYWYRQSLGQGLEFLIYFQGNSAPDKSGLPSDRFSAERTGGSVSTLTIQRTQQEDSAVYLCASSLRSSPLHFGNGTRLTVT.

This CDR3 is CASSPQGYGQPQHF. The CDR3 nucleotides read TGTGCCAGCAGCCCGCAGGGTTACGGTCAGCCCCAGCATTTT. V gene TRBV11-2 combines with J gene TRBJ1-5, with D perhaps matching TRBD1 (5 bases). The CDR3 covers 14 residues. The V gene lost 5 bases and the J gene lost 6 bases, with 14 bases spanning the gap. CDR1 and CDR2 (germline): SGHAT, FQNNGV.

This clonotype turned up a few times. Germline is not matched at one junction end, which may reflect a read error. The V and J genes are TRBV24-1 and TRBJ1-5; maybe TRBD1 (6 bases). Germline values: CDR1 KGHDR, CDR2 SFDVKD. The CDR3 runs to 16 residues. CDR3 loop: CASSRSGTYSNQPQHF. The CDR3 coding sequence is TGTGCCAGCAGTCGTTCCGGGACATATAGCAATCAGCCCCAGCATTTT.

This clonotype was seen only a few times. The chain joins TRBV19 to TRBJ2-6; D uncertain. V dropped 3 bases and J dropped 0 bases, with 15 bases sitting between them. Germline-derived CDR1 and CDR2 are LNHDA and SQIVND (reference sequence). This CDR3 spans 18 amino acids. The CDR3 bases are TGTGCCAGTAGTATTACCCCGGCAAAGGGCTCTGGGGCCAACGTCCTGACTTTC. Protein product: CASSITPAKGSGANVLTF.

This clonotype was observed at least ten times. At one end, the junction sequence differs from germline, possibly due to a read error. The chain combines TRBV24-1 with TRBJ1-5; 7 nucleotides match TRBD1. Looked up from germline, CDR1 is KGHDR and CDR2 is SFDVKD. The CDR3 is 13 amino acids. Here the CDR3 DNA reads TGTGCCAGCAGTAGGACAGGTGATCAGCCCCAGCATTTT. Its protein product is CASSRTGDQPQHF.

This clonotype was observed many times. This chain links TRBV12-3 or TRBV12-4 with TRBJ2-6, with D hard to call. V gave up 6 bases and J gave up 0 bases, with 9 bases separating them. The CDR3 is 15 residues long. The CDR3 is CASSLWGSGANVLTF. The DNA of the CDR3 is TGTGCCAGCAGCCTTTGGGGCTCTGGGGCCAACGTCCTGACTTTC.

Comment on this clonotype: A read error may account for a junction end that differs from germline. The chain links TRBV7-9 to TRBJ2-6; no clear D. This CDR3 is built from 10 residues. The germline V gene has CDR1 SEHNR and CDR2 FQNEAQ (reference sequence). CDR3 residues: CASSFGGEAF. CDR3 nucleotide sequence: TGTGCCAGCAGCTTCGGCGGTGAAGCTTTC.

The chain couples TRBV12-3 or TRBV12-4 to TRBJ2-7; the match to TRBD2 covers 9 bases. There are 18 residues in the CDR3. The ends lost 6 bases at V and 5 bases at J; junction bases unmatched: 20. The CDR3 sequence: CASSLYLSGSRGRNEQYF. In DNA, the CDR3 is TGTGCCAGCAGCTTATATCTTAGCGGGAGTCGGGGCAGGAACGAGCAGTACTTC.

This clonotype was observed a few times. The junction and the germline gene differ at one end; a read error may be behind it. The V call is TRBV10-3, the J call TRBJ1-2; the D gene is possibly TRBD1 (5 bases). From germline, CDR1 is ENHRY and CDR2 SYGVKD. This CDR3 is 15 amino acids long. The CDR3 sequence: CASSYPSGRDYGYTF. The CDR3 DNA follows: TGTGCCAGCAGTTACCCCTCGGGACGGGACTATGGCTACACCTTC.

This clonotype was recorded many times. The J gene is TRBJ1-1, the V gene TRBV29-1; 10 bases map to TRBD1. Germline CDR1 and CDR2: SQVTM and ANQGSEA. The length of the CDR3 is 18 residues. V trimming: 3 bases; J trimming: 1 base; junction bases outside the gene matches: 14. In DNA, the CDR3 is TGCAGCGTTGACTTAAGAGGACAGGGGGTTGGGACGAACACTGAAGCTTTCTTT. This encodes CSVDLRGQGVGTNTEAFF.

The table lists this clonotype with a few counts. The chain uses TRBV2 and TRBJ2-7; D possibly corresponds to TRBD2 (5 bases). Germline loops: CDR1 SNHLY, CDR2 FYNNEI. CDR3 length: 15 residues. The V end was cut by 11 bases, the J end by 6 bases, with 26 bases between. The chain's CDR3 is CASKADPPQAGEQYF. The CDR3 DNA reads TGTGCCTCCAAGGCGGACCCTCCCCAGGCGGGCGAGCAGTACTTC.

This clonotype has only a few counts. V is TRBV11-3 and J is TRBJ2-7; D is uncertain. The CDR3 is 14 amino acids. Germline V gene data show CDR1 as SGHNT and CDR2 as YENEEA. Trimming cost V 2 bases and J 1 base, with 9 bases left between them. The DNA for the CDR3 is TGTGCCAGCAGCTTAAGTGCGGCATCCTACGAGCAGTACTTC. This codes for CASSLSAASYEQYF. Variable domain in full (rest from reference TRBV11-3 and TRBJ2-7): EAGVVQSPRYKIIEKKQPVAFWCNPISGHNTLYWYLQNLGQGPELLIRYENEEAVDDSQLPKDRFSAERLKGVDSTLKIQPAELGDSAVYLCASSLSAASYEQYFGPGTRLTVT.

Many counts were recorded for this clonotype. V usage is TRBV7-8 and J usage is TRBJ1-1; D not resolved. From germline, CDR1 is SGHVS and CDR2 FQNEAQ. With 0 bases removed from V and 4 bases from J, the gap between germline ends came to 6 bases. The CDR3 is 13 residues long. CDR3 sequence: CASSLASGTEAFF. The CDR3 bases are TGTGCCAGCAGCTTAGCGTCGGGCACTGAAGCTTTCTTT.

V usage is TRBV20-1 and J usage is TRBJ1-5, with D perhaps matching TRBD1 (5 bases). Germline V gene data show CDR1 as DFQATT and CDR2 as SNEGSKA (reference sequence). The CDR3 is 15 residues long. Between the trimmed V and J ends, which lost 3 bases and 2 bases, there was a span of 14 bases. For the CDR3, the DNA is TGCAGTGCTAGTCAGGGTCAGTATGGCAATCAGCCCCAGCATTTT. As protein: CSASQGQYGNQPQHF.

This clonotype came up many times. The chain is built from TRBV7-9 and TRBJ1-3; D is uncertain. The CDR3 is 14 residues long. Germline assignment: CDR1 SEHNR and CDR2 FQNEAQ (reference sequence). V lost 1 base, J lost 2 bases, and 6 bases lay in between. The CDR3 sequence: CASSLVQAGNTIYF. In DNA, the CDR3 is TGTGCCAGCAGCTTAGTCCAAGCTGGAAACACCATATATTTT.

The chain combines TRBV25-1 with TRBJ1-6; 7 bases fit TRBD1. V lost 6 bases and J lost 7; bases outside the gene matches: 6. This CDR3 is 14 amino acids long. The V gene's germline CDR1 is MGHDK and CDR2 SYGVNS. The CDR3 nucleotides read TGTGCCAGCAGCCAAGAGACAGGGAATTCACCCCTCCACTTT. It is translated as CASSQETGNSPLHF.